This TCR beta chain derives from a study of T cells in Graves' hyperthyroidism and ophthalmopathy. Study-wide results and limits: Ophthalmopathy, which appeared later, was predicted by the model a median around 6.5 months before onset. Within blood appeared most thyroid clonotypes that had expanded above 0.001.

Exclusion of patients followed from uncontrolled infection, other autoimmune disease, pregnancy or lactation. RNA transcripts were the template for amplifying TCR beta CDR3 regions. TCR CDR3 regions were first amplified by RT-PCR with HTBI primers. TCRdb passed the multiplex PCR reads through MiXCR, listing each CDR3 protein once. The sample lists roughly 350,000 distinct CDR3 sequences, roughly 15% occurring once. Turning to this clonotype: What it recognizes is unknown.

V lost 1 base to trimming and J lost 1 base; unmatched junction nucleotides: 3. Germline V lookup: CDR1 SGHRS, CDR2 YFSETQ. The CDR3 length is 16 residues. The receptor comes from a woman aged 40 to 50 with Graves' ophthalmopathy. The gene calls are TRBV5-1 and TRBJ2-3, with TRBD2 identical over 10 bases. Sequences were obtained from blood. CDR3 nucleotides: TGCGCCAGCAGCTTGAACCTAGCGGGGGGCACAGATACGCAGTATTTT. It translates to CASSLNLAGGTDTQYF.